A selection of T cell receptor beta chains follows, all from one sample in a study of STAT5B mutations in CD4+ large granular lymphocyte leukemia. The protocol was immunoSEQ multiplex PCR, while the TCRdb copy is restricted to in-frame clones and leaves out a portion. The sample lists under 40,000 clones, 70% to 80% occurring once. Sequences were obtained from CD4+ T cells from blood buffy coats. The origin of the receptors is a human donor in good health. Both conserved end residues are part of each CDR3. Each record gives: CDR3 length, V gene, D gene, clone size, J gene, CDR3 DNA, CDR3 protein. A D gene is named only where the DNA matches it firmly. Where a row states a size, it is once, few, many or the class of an expanded clone; other rows omit it.

len: 13
v_gene: TRBV6-5
d_gene: TRBD2
abundance: .
j_gene: TRBJ2-7
CDR3nt: TGTGCCAGCAGTTACGATAGCGGGGCAGAGCAGTACTTC
CDR3aa: CASSYDSGAEQYF

len: 16
v_gene: TRBV28
d_gene: .
abundance: .
j_gene: TRBJ2-3
CDR3nt: TGTGCCAGCAGTTTGGTGGGGGGCTGGGTCACAGATACGCAGTATTTT
CDR3aa: CASSLVGGWVTDTQYF

len: 14
v_gene: TRBV28
d_gene: .
abundance: .
j_gene: TRBJ1-2
CDR3nt: TGTGCCAGCAGTCAGGGGACAAAGAGTTATGGCTACACCTTC
CDR3aa: CASSQGTKSYGYTF

len: 14
v_gene: TRBV2
d_gene: .
abundance: .
j_gene: TRBJ2-7
CDR3nt: TGTGCCAGCAGTTCTCAGGGCCCCACCTACGAGCAGTACTTC
CDR3aa: CASSSQGPTYEQYF

len: 15
v_gene: TRBV9
d_gene: TRBD1
abundance: .
j_gene: TRBJ1-1
CDR3nt: TGTGCCAGCAGCCCGCCGACAGGGGCGGGTACTGAAGCTTTCTTT
CDR3aa: CASSPPTGAGTEAFF

len: 14
v_gene: TRBV10-3
d_gene: TRBD1
abundance: .
j_gene: TRBJ2-7
CDR3nt: TGTGCCATCAGACCCGGGACAGGGGTGTACGAGCAGTACTTC
CDR3aa: CAIRPGTGVYEQYF

len: 15
v_gene: TRBV14
d_gene: .
abundance: .
j_gene: TRBJ1-1
CDR3nt: TGTGCCAGCAGCCAAGGGGGACAAGTGAACACTGAAGCTTTCTTT
CDR3aa: CASSQGGQVNTEAFF

len: 14
v_gene: TRBV6-6
d_gene: .
abundance: few
j_gene: TRBJ1-1
CDR3nt: TGTGCCAGCAGTTACGGGGGTTGGAACACTGAAGCTTTCTTT
CDR3aa: CASSYGGWNTEAFF

len: 16
v_gene: TRBV6-1
d_gene: TRBD1
abundance: .
j_gene: TRBJ1-2
CDR3nt: TGTGCCAGCAGTGTTTTACAGGGGGCGCGGTCAAATGGCTACACCTTC
CDR3aa: CASSVLQGARSNGYTF

len: 16
v_gene: TRBV10-3
d_gene: .
abundance: .
j_gene: TRBJ1-5
CDR3nt: TGTGCCATCAGTGAGTCGAGCAGGCTGGGGGGCAGGCCCCAGCATTTT
CDR3aa: CAISESSRLGGRPQHF

len: 14
v_gene: TRBV6-5
d_gene: TRBD1
abundance: .
j_gene: TRBJ2-7
CDR3nt: TGTGCCAGCACCTCCGGGACAGGGGGCGACGAGCAGTACTTC
CDR3aa: CASTSGTGGDEQYF

len: 17
v_gene: TRBV28
d_gene: .
abundance: .
j_gene: TRBJ1-2
CDR3nt: TGTGCCAGCAGTTTACCCCGGTTTTTTCGGGCGCAATATGGCTACACCTTC
CDR3aa: CASSLPRFFRAQYGYTF

len: 15
v_gene: TRBV19
d_gene: TRBD1
abundance: .
j_gene: TRBJ2-7
CDR3nt: TGTGCCAGTAGTCCACGTGGACAGGGCCCCTACGAGCAGTACTTC
CDR3aa: CASSPRGQGPYEQYF

len: 15
v_gene: TRBV6-5
d_gene: .
abundance: .
j_gene: TRBJ1-5
CDR3nt: TGTGCCAGCAGTGCGGTGGGGGGGGCTAATCAGCCCCAGCATTTT
CDR3aa: CASSAVGGANQPQHF

len: 14
v_gene: TRBV4-2
d_gene: .
abundance: .
j_gene: TRBJ2-3
CDR3nt: TGTGCCAGCAGCCAAGAATCCCCTCGAGATACGCAGTATTTT
CDR3aa: CASSQESPRDTQYF

len: 15
v_gene: TRBV19
d_gene: .
abundance: .
j_gene: TRBJ2-1
CDR3nt: TGTGCCAGTAGTTTGGGCGGGCAATTATACAATGAGCAGTTCTTC
CDR3aa: CASSLGGQLYNEQFF

len: 14
v_gene: TRBV6-5
d_gene: TRBD2
abundance: .
j_gene: TRBJ2-1
CDR3nt: TGTGCCAGCACCGGACTAGCGGGGAACAATGAGCAGTTCTTC
CDR3aa: CASTGLAGNNEQFF

len: 12
v_gene: TRBV14
d_gene: .
abundance: .
j_gene: TRBJ2-7
CDR3nt: TGTGCCAGCAGCCAAGCTGGAAGCGAGCAGTACTTC
CDR3aa: CASSQAGSEQYF

len: 14
v_gene: TRBV29-1
d_gene: .
abundance: .
j_gene: TRBJ2-7
CDR3nt: TGCAGCGTTGATTCCCCCACAGACCCCTACGAGCAGTACTTC
CDR3aa: CSVDSPTDPYEQYF

len: 13
v_gene: TRBV2
d_gene: .
abundance: few
j_gene: TRBJ1-5
CDR3nt: TGTGCCAGCAGGGGAGACGGCAATCAGCCCCAGCATTTT
CDR3aa: CASRGDGNQPQHF

len: 12
v_gene: TRBV19
d_gene: .
abundance: .
j_gene: TRBJ2-7
CDR3nt: TGTGCCAGTAGTATCTTCGTCTACGAGCAGTACTTC
CDR3aa: CASSIFVYEQYF

len: 16
v_gene: TRBV19
d_gene: .
abundance: .
j_gene: TRBJ1-6
CDR3nt: TGTGCCAGTAGTATAGTTCTGAGCTCCTATAATTCACCCCTCCACTTT
CDR3aa: CASSIVLSSYNSPLHF

len: 16
v_gene: TRBV10-2
d_gene: TRBD1
abundance: .
j_gene: TRBJ1-1
CDR3nt: TGCGCCAGCAGTGACGGACCGACAGGGGCGAACACTGAAGCTTTCTTT
CDR3aa: CASSDGPTGANTEAFF

len: 16
v_gene: TRBV5-1
d_gene: TRBD2
abundance: .
j_gene: TRBJ2-3
CDR3nt: TGCGCCAGCAGCTTGGAACTAGCGGGGAGCACAGATACGCAGTATTTT
CDR3aa: CASSLELAGSTDTQYF

len: 15
v_gene: TRBV28
d_gene: TRBD2
abundance: few
j_gene: TRBJ2-7
CDR3nt: TGTGCCAGCAGCCCGGGACTAGCGGGATCCTACGAGCAGTACTTC
CDR3aa: CASSPGLAGSYEQYF

len: 12
v_gene: TRBV29-1
d_gene: TRBD2
abundance: .
j_gene: TRBJ2-3
CDR3nt: TGCAGCTACGGGGCGGGGGGCGATACGCAGTATTTT
CDR3aa: CSYGAGGDTQYF

len: 13
v_gene: TRBV14
d_gene: .
abundance: .
j_gene: TRBJ2-3
CDR3nt: TGTGCCAGCAGCCACGACCTGGCAGATACGCAGTATTTT
CDR3aa: CASSHDLADTQYF

len: 13
v_gene: TRBV27
d_gene: TRBD1
abundance: .
j_gene: TRBJ2-7
CDR3nt: TGTGCCAGCGGGGAGACAGGGGGCACCGAGCAGTACTTC
CDR3aa: CASGETGGTEQYF

len: 15
v_gene: TRBV6-1
d_gene: .
abundance: .
j_gene: TRBJ2-3
CDR3nt: TGTGCCAGCTCTCGCGATCCTACCAGCACAGATACGCAGTATTTT
CDR3aa: CASSRDPTSTDTQYF

len: 11
v_gene: TRBV30
d_gene: TRBD2
abundance: .
j_gene: TRBJ2-1
CDR3nt: TGTGCTCGCGGGGGGGCCGGTGAGCAGTTCTTC
CDR3aa: CARGGAGEQFF

len: 18
v_gene: TRBV19
d_gene: .
abundance: .
j_gene: TRBJ1-2
CDR3nt: TGTGCCAGTAGTACTGCCCTATGGTCTCCCACTGGGCTCTATGGCTACACCTTC
CDR3aa: CASSTALWSPTGLYGYTF

len: 15
v_gene: TRBV7-9
d_gene: .
abundance: .
j_gene: TRBJ1-6
CDR3nt: TGTGCCAGCAGCTCTGTGGTGGGTTATAATTCACCCCTCCACTTT
CDR3aa: CASSSVVGYNSPLHF

len: 14
v_gene: TRBV7-9
d_gene: .
abundance: .
j_gene: TRBJ2-6
CDR3nt: TGTGCCAGCAGCTGGGACTCTGGGGCCAACGTCCTGACTTTC
CDR3aa: CASSWDSGANVLTF

len: 15
v_gene: TRBV7-8
d_gene: TRBD2
abundance: .
j_gene: TRBJ2-1
CDR3nt: TGTGCCAGCAGCGCGGGACTAGCGGTAGACAATGAGCAGTTCTTC
CDR3aa: CASSAGLAVDNEQFF

len: 13
v_gene: TRBV6-1
d_gene: .
abundance: .
j_gene: TRBJ1-2
CDR3nt: TGTGCCAGCAGTAAGGGGGGGACCTATGGCTACACCTTC
CDR3aa: CASSKGGTYGYTF

len: 16
v_gene: TRBV6-6
d_gene: TRBD1
abundance: .
j_gene: TRBJ1-2
CDR3nt: TGTGCCAGCAGTCCCGGGACAGCAAAACTTAACTATGGCTACACCTTC
CDR3aa: CASSPGTAKLNYGYTF

len: 11
v_gene: TRBV29-1
d_gene: .
abundance: few
j_gene: TRBJ1-1
CDR3nt: TGCAGCGTTGACACCAACACTGAAGCTTTCTTT
CDR3aa: CSVDTNTEAFF

len: 16
v_gene: TRBV14
d_gene: TRBD2
abundance: once
j_gene: TRBJ2-7
CDR3nt: TGTGCCAGCAGCCGAGGGACTAGCGGGGTCTTTTACGAGCAGTACTTC
CDR3aa: CASSRGTSGVFYEQYF

len: 16
v_gene: TRBV6-6
d_gene: TRBD1
abundance: few
j_gene: TRBJ1-5
CDR3nt: TGTGCCAGCAGAACTCCGGGACAGGGGGCTTCTCAGCCCCAGCATTTT
CDR3aa: CASRTPGQGASQPQHF

len: 15
v_gene: TRBV7-9
d_gene: .
abundance: .
j_gene: TRBJ1-4
CDR3nt: TGTGCCAGCAGCCCGGGCCCTAGGGCTAATGAAAAACTGTTTTTT
CDR3aa: CASSPGPRANEKLFF

len: 15
v_gene: TRBV2
d_gene: .
abundance: .
j_gene: TRBJ2-3
CDR3nt: TGTGCCAGCAGCCCTACGACAGATGACACAGATACGCAGTATTTT
CDR3aa: CASSPTTDDTDTQYF

len: 15
v_gene: TRBV28
d_gene: .
abundance: .
j_gene: TRBJ1-4
CDR3nt: TGTGCCAGCAGTTTACCGCAGGGGCAGGGTGAAAAACTGTTTTTT
CDR3aa: CASSLPQGQGEKLFF

len: 16
v_gene: TRBV27
d_gene: TRBD2
abundance: .
j_gene: TRBJ2-1
CDR3nt: TGTGCCAGCAGTTTATGGGGGACTAGCGGCAACAATGAGCAGTTCTTC
CDR3aa: CASSLWGTSGNNEQFF

len: 14
v_gene: TRBV29-1
d_gene: .
abundance: .
j_gene: TRBJ1-1
CDR3nt: TGCAGCGTGGGGACGGGAAACATGAACACTGAAGCTTTCTTT
CDR3aa: CSVGTGNMNTEAFF

len: 13
v_gene: TRBV5-6
d_gene: .
abundance: .
j_gene: TRBJ2-7
CDR3nt: TGTGCCAGCAGCTTACAGACTAGGGGCGAGCAGTACTTC
CDR3aa: CASSLQTRGEQYF

len: 16
v_gene: TRBV27
d_gene: .
abundance: .
j_gene: TRBJ2-3
CDR3nt: TGTGCCAGCAGTTTAAGTGGCTGGGGCCTTTCTAATACGCAGTATTTT
CDR3aa: CASSLSGWGLSNTQYF

len: 16
v_gene: TRBV10-1
d_gene: TRBD2
abundance: .
j_gene: TRBJ2-3
CDR3nt: TGCGCCAGCAGTGCTTGGACTAGCGGGGAGGTAGATACGCAGTATTTT
CDR3aa: CASSAWTSGEVDTQYF

len: 14
v_gene: TRBV5-1
d_gene: .
abundance: few
j_gene: TRBJ2-6
CDR3nt: TGCGCCAGCAGCTTGCCCGAAGGGGCCAACGTCCTGACTTTC
CDR3aa: CASSLPEGANVLTF

len: 18
v_gene: TRBV15
d_gene: TRBD1
abundance: .
j_gene: TRBJ1-2
CDR3nt: TGTGCCACCAGCAGAGGATGGGGGACAGGGGGCAAAGAGTATGGCTACACCTTC
CDR3aa: CATSRGWGTGGKEYGYTF

len: 17
v_gene: TRBV5-6
d_gene: .
abundance: .
j_gene: TRBJ1-4
CDR3nt: TGTGCCAGCAGCTTGATGGCCAGGGGCACCGAGAATGAAAAACTGTTTTTT
CDR3aa: CASSLMARGTENEKLFF

len: 16
v_gene: TRBV7-9
d_gene: .
abundance: .
j_gene: TRBJ1-4
CDR3nt: TGTGCCAGCAGCTTAGGTCGGGACGTCGCGAATGAAAAACTGTTTTTT
CDR3aa: CASSLGRDVANEKLFF

len: 14
v_gene: TRBV19
d_gene: TRBD1
abundance: .
j_gene: TRBJ2-5
CDR3nt: TGTGCCAGTAGTCCAATGGACAGGGGAGAGACCCAGTACTTC
CDR3aa: CASSPMDRGETQYF

len: 16
v_gene: TRBV11-2
d_gene: TRBD2
abundance: .
j_gene: TRBJ2-2
CDR3nt: TGTGCCAGCAGCTTTAGGGTAGCGGGGACCCCCGGGGAGCTGTTTTTT
CDR3aa: CASSFRVAGTPGELFF

len: 15
v_gene: TRBV5-1
d_gene: .
abundance: .
j_gene: TRBJ2-7
CDR3nt: TGCGCCAGCAGCTTATCCAGGGGGGGTCTTTACGAGCAGTACTTC
CDR3aa: CASSLSRGGLYEQYF

len: 13
v_gene: TRBV29-1
d_gene: TRBD2
abundance: .
j_gene: TRBJ2-5
CDR3nt: TGCAGCCCCCCGGCCGGGGGGACCCCGATATGGGACTTC
CDR3aa: CSPPAGGTPIWDF

len: 14
v_gene: TRBV7-9
d_gene: .
abundance: .
j_gene: TRBJ2-4
CDR3nt: TGTGCCAGCAGCTCCTTAGGGGGGCAGAACATTCAGTACTTC
CDR3aa: CASSSLGGQNIQYF

len: 12
v_gene: TRBV2
d_gene: TRBD1
abundance: .
j_gene: TRBJ1-2
CDR3nt: TGTGCCAGCAGACAGGGGGCCTATGGCTACACCTTC
CDR3aa: CASRQGAYGYTF

len: 15
v_gene: TRBV28
d_gene: .
abundance: .
j_gene: TRBJ1-4
CDR3nt: TGTGCCAGCAGTTCCACCCGCGGGGGGTCGGGGAAACTGTTTTTT
CDR3aa: CASSSTRGGSGKLFF

len: 16
v_gene: TRBV19
d_gene: TRBD2
abundance: .
j_gene: TRBJ2-3
CDR3nt: TGTGCCAGTAGTATAGTCGGGGGGGTTGGAACGGATACGCAGTATTTT
CDR3aa: CASSIVGGVGTDTQYF

len: 11
v_gene: TRBV6-6
d_gene: .
abundance: few
j_gene: TRBJ2-7
CDR3nt: TGTGCCAGCACGGGGAGCGCCGAGCAGTACTTC
CDR3aa: CASTGSAEQYF